This T cell receptor beta chain comes out of a study of shared clonotypes between healthy human individuals. Study-wide background: CD4 naive and memory got three plates each, CD8 naive two, CD8 memory one.

It was across several immunoSEQ plates that each subset's genomic DNA was evenly split. Clones were sequenced by immunoSEQ multiplex PCR, and TCRdb holds only the in-frame ones, with some missing. Of approximately 530,000 clones detected, 90% to 96% appear once; the ten largest clones hold about 0.067%. Germline values: CDR1 SGHTA, CDR2 FQGNSA. The CDR3 has 15 residues. J lost 7 bases, V lost 8 bases, and 7 bases had no gene match. The donor cohort consisted entirely of Caucasian adults residing in Nashville, Tennessee. Splitting of CD4+ cells produced CD45RA+ naive and CD45RA-negative memory subsets.

V is TRBV7-2 and J is TRBJ2-1; TRBD2 aligns across 14 bases. The TCR was taken from a woman under 40 in good health. Sequencing was performed on naive CD4+ T cells sorted from blood. Noted subset: CD45RA+ positively selected. The CDR3, as DNA: TGTGCCAGCTATCAAGGGACTAGCGGGAGTAATGAGCAGTTCTTC. Its translation: CASYQGTSGSNEQFF.